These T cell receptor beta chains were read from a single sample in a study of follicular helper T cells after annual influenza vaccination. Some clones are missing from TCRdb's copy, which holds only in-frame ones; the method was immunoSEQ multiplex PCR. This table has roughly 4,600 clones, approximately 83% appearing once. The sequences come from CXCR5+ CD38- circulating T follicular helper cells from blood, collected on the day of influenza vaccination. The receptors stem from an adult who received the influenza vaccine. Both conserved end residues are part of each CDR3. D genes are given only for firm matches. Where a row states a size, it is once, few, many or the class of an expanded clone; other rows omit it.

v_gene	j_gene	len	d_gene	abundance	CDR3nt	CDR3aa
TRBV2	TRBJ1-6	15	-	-	TGTGCCAGAGGGGTGACCCGGCTCGGTGGCTCACCCCTCCACTTT	CARGVTRLGGSPLHF
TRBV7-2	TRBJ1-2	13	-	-	TGTGCCAGCAGCTTCACAGGAGTCTATGGCTACACCTTC	CASSFTGVYGYTF
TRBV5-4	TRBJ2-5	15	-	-	TGTGCCAGCAGCTCGTGGAGGACGGCCCAAGAGACCCAGTACTTC	CASSSWRTAQETQYF
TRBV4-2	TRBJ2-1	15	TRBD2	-	TGTGCCAGCAGCCTAAACGGGGGGGCGTTAACTGAGCAGTTCTTC	CASSLNGGALTEQFF
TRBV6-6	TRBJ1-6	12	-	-	TGTGCCAGCAGTTACTCCAATTCACCCCTCCACTTT	CASSYSNSPLHF
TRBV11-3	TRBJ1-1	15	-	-	TGTGCCAGCAGCCCCGGGGGGGGCGTGAACACTGAAGCTTTCTTT	CASSPGGGVNTEAFF
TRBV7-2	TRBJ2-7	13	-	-	TGTGCCAGCAGCTTTACAGGGAGTCGGGAGCAGTACTTC	CASSFTGSREQYF
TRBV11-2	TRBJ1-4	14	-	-	TGTGCCAGCAGTACCCCTCCGTTAAATGAAAAACTGTTTTTT	CASSTPPLNEKLFF
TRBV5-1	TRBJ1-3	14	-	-	TGCGCCAGCAGCACCGACAGCTCTGGAAACACCATATATTTT	CASSTDSSGNTIYF
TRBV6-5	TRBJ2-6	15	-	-	TGTGCCAGCAGTAACCACTTCTCTGGGGCCAACGTCCTGACTTTC	CASSNHFSGANVLTF
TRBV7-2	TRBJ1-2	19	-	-	TGTGCCAGCAGCTTAGGCCCGGGAGTCAGGGCTATGAAAGACTATGGCTACACCTTC	CASSLGPGVRAMKDYGYTF
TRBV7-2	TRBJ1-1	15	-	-	TGTGCCAGCACACTGGTTTGGGCAGCGAACACTGAAGCTTTCTTT	CASTLVWAANTEAFF
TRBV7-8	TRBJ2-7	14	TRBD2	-	TGTGCCAGCAGCCTCGGTAGCGGGGGGTACGAGCAGTACTTC	CASSLGSGGYEQYF
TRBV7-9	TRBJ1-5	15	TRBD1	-	TGTGCCAGCAGCACCGGACAGGGGAATATTCAGCCCCAGCATTTT	CASSTGQGNIQPQHF
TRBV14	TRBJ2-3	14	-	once	TGTGCCAGCAGGGACCGGGACAGCACAGATACGCAGTATTTT	CASRDRDSTDTQYF
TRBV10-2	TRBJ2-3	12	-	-	TGCGCCAGCAGTCCCGAGTTGAATACGCAGTATTTT	CASSPELNTQYF
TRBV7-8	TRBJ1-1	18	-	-	TGTGCCAGCAGCTTACAATCCGGGATGAGGGGGAACACTGGTGAAGCTTTCTTT	CASSLQSGMRGNTGEAFF
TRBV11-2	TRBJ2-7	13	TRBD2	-	TGTGCCAGCAGCTTAGCCGGCAGGGAGGGGCAGTACTTC	CASSLAGREGQYF
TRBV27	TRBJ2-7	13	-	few	TGTGCCAGCAGCCATCAACCCAGGGACGAGCAGTACTTC	CASSHQPRDEQYF
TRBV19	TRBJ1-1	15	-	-	TGTGCCAGTAGTGGCGGGACACGAATGAACACTGAAGCTTTCTTT	CASSGGTRMNTEAFF
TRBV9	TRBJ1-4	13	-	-	TGTGCCAGCAGCGGAACAGGGACCGAAAAACTGTTTTTT	CASSGTGTEKLFF
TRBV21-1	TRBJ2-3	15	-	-	TGTGCCAGCGGGGAGAGGGCGGTTAGAACAGATACGCAGTATTTT	CASGERAVRTDTQYF
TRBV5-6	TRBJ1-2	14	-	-	TGTGCCAGCAACTCCCTAACAGGGCTAGGTGGCTACACCTTC	CASNSLTGLGGYTF
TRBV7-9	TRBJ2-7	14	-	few	TGTGCCAGCAGCTTAGTGGGCCTTTCCTACGAGCAGTACTTC	CASSLVGLSYEQYF
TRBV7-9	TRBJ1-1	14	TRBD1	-	TGTGCCAGCAGCAACAGGGGGGCGGACACTGAAGCTTTCTTT	CASSNRGADTEAFF
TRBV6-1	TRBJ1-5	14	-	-	TGTGCCAGCAGTGAAGCAGGGGCGGGCCAGCCCCAGCATTTT	CASSEAGAGQPQHF
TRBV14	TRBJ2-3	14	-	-	TGTGCCAGCAGGATAACAGGGAGCACAGATACGCAGTATTTT	CASRITGSTDTQYF
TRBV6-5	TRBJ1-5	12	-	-	TGTGCCAGCAGTCAAATAAATCAGCCCCAGCATTTT	CASSQINQPQHF
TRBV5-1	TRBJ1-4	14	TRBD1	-	TGCGCCAGCAGCACAGGGACAGGGGGGGAAAAACTGTTTTTT	CASSTGTGGEKLFF
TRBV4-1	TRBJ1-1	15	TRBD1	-	TGCGCCAGCAGCCAATCCTGGACAGGGAGGACTGAAGCTTTCTTT	CASSQSWTGRTEAFF
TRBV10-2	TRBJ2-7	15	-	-	TGCGCCAGCAACCTGCAGAGGGGGGGAGCGTACGAGCAGTACTTC	CASNLQRGGAYEQYF
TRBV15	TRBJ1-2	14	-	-	TGTGCCACCAGCAGAGTCGGGGTTACTTCTGGCTACACCTTC	CATSRVGVTSGYTF
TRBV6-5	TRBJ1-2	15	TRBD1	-	TGTGCCAGCAGTTACGGGACAGGGGGAACCTATGGCTACACCTTC	CASSYGTGGTYGYTF
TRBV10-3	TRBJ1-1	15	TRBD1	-	TGTGCCATCAGTCTCACAGGGGTTGCGAACACTGAAGCTTTCTTT	CAISLTGVANTEAFF
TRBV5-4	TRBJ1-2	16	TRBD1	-	TGTGCCAGCAGCTTGGATTTGCAGGGGGCTAACTATGGCTACACCTTC	CASSLDLQGANYGYTF
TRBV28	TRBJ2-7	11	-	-	TGTGCCAGCAGTTTCAACTCGGAGCAGTACTTC	CASSFNSEQYF
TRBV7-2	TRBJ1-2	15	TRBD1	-	TGTGCCAGCAGCTCTCAGGGGGCGTCTGGCTATGGCTACACCTTC	CASSSQGASGYGYTF
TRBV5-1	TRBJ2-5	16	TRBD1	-	TGCGCCAGCAGCTTGGCCGACAGGGTTCAGGGAGAGACCCAGTACTTC	CASSLADRVQGETQYF
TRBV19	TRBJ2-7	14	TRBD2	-	TGTGCCAGTAGCCCGGACACGGGGGGGAGGGAGCAGTACTTC	CASSPDTGGREQYF
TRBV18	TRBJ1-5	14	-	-	TGTGCCAGCTCAAAGGGTGGGGACAATCAGCCCCAGCATTTT	CASSKGGDNQPQHF
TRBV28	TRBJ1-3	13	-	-	TGTGCCAGCAGTTCTGGGGACGTCGACACCATATATTTT	CASSSGDVDTIYF
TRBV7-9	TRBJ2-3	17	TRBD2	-	TGTGCCAGCAGCCCAACCGGCGGGCGGGGGAGCACAGATACGCAGTATTTT	CASSPTGGRGSTDTQYF
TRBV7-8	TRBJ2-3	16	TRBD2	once	TGTGCCAGCAGCTCCTATGGGCTAGCGGGGGCAGATACGCAGTATTTT	CASSSYGLAGADTQYF
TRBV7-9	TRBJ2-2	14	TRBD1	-	TGTGCCAGCAGCGGGATTACAGGGGCCGGGGAGCTGTTTTTT	CASSGITGAGELFF
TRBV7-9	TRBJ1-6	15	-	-	TGTGCCAGCAGCTTATATGGGGCGAATAATTCACCCCTCCACTTT	CASSLYGANNSPLHF
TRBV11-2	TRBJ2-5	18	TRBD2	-	TGTGCCAGCAGCCGGGGGCCGGCGGGGGGGTCAGTCCAAGAGACCCAGTACTTC	CASSRGPAGGSVQETQYF
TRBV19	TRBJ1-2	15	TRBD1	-	TGTGCCAACCCCCGGGCCGGGACAGGGGCTTATGGCTACACCTTC	CANPRAGTGAYGYTF
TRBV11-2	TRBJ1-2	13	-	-	TGTGCCAGCAGCTTAGAGACAAGCAGGGGCTACACCTTC	CASSLETSRGYTF
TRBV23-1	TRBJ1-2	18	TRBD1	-	TGCGCCAGCAGTCACCCACGGAATCAGGGGGCGGCTAACTATGGCTACACCTTC	CASSHPRNQGAANYGYTF
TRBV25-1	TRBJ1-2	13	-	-	TGTGCCAGCAGCCGGGACCTAAACTATGGCTACACCTTC	CASSRDLNYGYTF
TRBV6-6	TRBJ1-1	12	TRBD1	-	TGTGCCAGCAGTTACCGGACAGGGGAAGCTTTCTTT	CASSYRTGEAFF
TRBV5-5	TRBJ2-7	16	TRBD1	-	TGTGCCAGCACTTGGGGTCTAGGACAGGGGGCTCAGCAACAGTACTTC	CASTWGLGQGAQQQYF
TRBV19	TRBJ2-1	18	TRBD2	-	TGTGCCAGTAGTATACGGACCCCGACTAGCGGGGGGCACAATGAGCAGTTCTTC	CASSIRTPTSGGHNEQFF
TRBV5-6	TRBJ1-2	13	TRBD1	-	TGTGCCAGCAGCCGACAGGGTACGGGGGGCTACACCTTC	CASSRQGTGGYTF
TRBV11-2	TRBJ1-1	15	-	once	TGTGCCAGCAGCTTAGGCGTCGGAATGAACACTGAAGCTTTCTTT	CASSLGVGMNTEAFF
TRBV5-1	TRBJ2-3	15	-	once	TGCGCCAGCACCATGATGGGGTTAAACACAGATACGCAGTATTTT	CASTMMGLNTDTQYF
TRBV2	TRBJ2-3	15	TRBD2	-	TGTGCCAGCAGCGGACTAGACTTGTATCGAGATACGCAGTATTTT	CASSGLDLYRDTQYF
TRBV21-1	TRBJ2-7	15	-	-	TGTGCCAGCAGCAAAGGGACAGGGGGGACCTACGAGCAGTACTTC	CASSKGTGGTYEQYF
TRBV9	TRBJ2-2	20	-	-	TGTGCCAGCAGCGCCGGAGATGGCGGCCGGATGGGGGGAAGGCGCGGGGAGCTGTTTTTT	CASSAGDGGRMGGRRGELFF
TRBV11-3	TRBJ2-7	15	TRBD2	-	TGTGCCAGCAGCTCGACTAGCGGGGGGACGTACGAGCAGTACTTC	CASSSTSGGTYEQYF